The rows below give T cell receptor beta chains drawn from one sample of a study of beta chain features in type 1 diabetes. Using immunoSEQ multiplex PCR, the repertoire was profiled, and TCRdb retains in-frame clones only, with some absent. The sample lists a few hundred thousand clones, around 10% occurring once. Specimen: central memory CD4+ T cells from blood. The receptors here all came from a man aged 25 to 40 with type 1 diabetes. The CDR3 runs from the conserved cysteine through the conserved F or W. The order of the fields is D gene, V gene, clone size, J gene, CDR3 DNA, CDR3 protein. D genes are given only for firm matches. Some rows have no size entry. The others give once, few or many, or a class for an expanded clone.

.,TRBV5-4,.,TRBJ2-5,TGTGCCAGCAGCTTCCCGGGGAGCCAAGAGACCCAGTACTTC,CASSFPGSQETQYF
TRBD1,TRBV6-6,.,TRBJ1-2,TGTGCCAGCAGTCCGGGACAGGGGGTCTTTCGGGGCTACACCTTC,CASSPGQGVFRGYTF
.,TRBV11-2,.,TRBJ2-7,TGTGCCAGCAGCTTAGGAACAGGGCGAGCCTACGAGCAGTACTTC,CASSLGTGRAYEQYF
.,TRBV11-1,few,TRBJ2-7,TGTGCCAGCGGAGTTAACAGGGCATACGAGCAGTACTTC,CASGVNRAYEQYF
.,TRBV5-6,.,TRBJ2-7,TGTGCCAGCAGCGATTTAGGGGGGATTGTTGACGAGCAGTACTTC,CASSDLGGIVDEQYF
TRBD2,TRBV2,.,TRBJ2-2,TGTGCCAGCAAACGAGGGACTAGCGGGAGTTCGTGGAACACCGGGGAGCTGTTTTTT,CASKRGTSGSSWNTGELFF
.,TRBV28,many,TRBJ2-7,TGTGCCAGCAGTCCTCCGGACTACGAGCAGTACTTC,CASSPPDYEQYF
.,TRBV7-9,.,TRBJ2-3,TGTGCCAGCAGCCCGGTAGAGACTACGCAGTATTTT,CASSPVETTQYF
TRBD1,TRBV7-3,.,TRBJ1-1,TGTGCCAGCAGAGGGACAGGGGGCGAAGCTTTCTTT,CASRGTGGEAFF
.,TRBV4-3,.,TRBJ1-2,TGCGCCAGCAGCCACGGTTCTCTCTCAGGGAAATATGGCTACACCTTC,CASSHGSLSGKYGYTF
.,TRBV6-1,.,TRBJ2-7,TGTGCCAGCAGGACACAGGGATCCTACGAGCAGTACTTC,CASRTQGSYEQYF
TRBD1,TRBV7-2,few,TRBJ2-5,TGTGCCAGCAGCTCCGGGACAGTACGAGAGACCCAGTACTTC,CASSSGTVRETQYF
.,TRBV7-2,.,TRBJ2-7,TGTGCCAGCAGCTTGTACCAGGGCTACTACGAGCAGTACTTC,CASSLYQGYYEQYF
.,TRBV28,.,TRBJ1-5,TGTGCCAGCAGTTCCTCCCGGGGGGCAGGGGAGAGGCCCCAGCATTTT,CASSSSRGAGERPQHF
.,TRBV5-6,.,TRBJ2-1,TGTGCCAGCAGCTTGGCCCAACAGGGTAGCGAGCAGTTCTTC,CASSLAQQGSEQFF
.,TRBV29-1,few,TRBJ2-7,TGCAGCGTTGTCTTGCGGAAAGACGAGCAGTACTTC,CSVVLRKDEQYF
.,TRBV4-1,.,TRBJ1-2,TGCGCCAGCAGCCAAGAGGCGGTAAACTATGGCTACACCTTC,CASSQEAVNYGYTF
.,TRBV27,.,TRBJ2-3,TGTGCCAGCAGTTTCCCAGCCACGGGTACGCAGTATTTT,CASSFPATGTQYF
.,TRBV4-3,.,TRBJ2-7,TGCGCCAGCAGCCAGGGGGACCGCCGGGCGTACGAGCAGTACTTC,CASSQGDRRAYEQYF
TRBD1,TRBV28,few,TRBJ2-7,TGTGCCAGCAGGCCCCCCCGGGGACAGGGGTTGCGCGAGCAGTACTTC,CASRPPRGQGLREQYF
.,TRBV29-1,.,TRBJ2-7,TGCAGCGTTGACTCGTTTTGGGGGTACGAGCAGTACTTC,CSVDSFWGYEQYF
.,TRBV10-3,many,TRBJ2-7,TGTGCCATCAGTGAGTCTAGGTTCGAGCAGTACTTC,CAISESRFEQYF
.,TRBV19,.,TRBJ2-5,TGTGCCAGTAGTATAGACCCCCGAGAGACCCAGTACTTC,CASSIDPRETQYF
.,TRBV19,.,TRBJ1-5,TGTGCCAGTAGTCGGGGAGAGGGCAATCAGCCCCAGCATTTT,CASSRGEGNQPQHF
TRBD1,TRBV7-2,.,TRBJ2-1,TGTGCCAGCAGCTTAACAGGGGCCGCAGTCGATGAGCAGTTCTTC,CASSLTGAAVDEQFF
.,TRBV2,.,TRBJ2-3,TGTGCCAGCAGGGGAGACTTGGGAGATACGCAGTATTTT,CASRGDLGDTQYF
TRBD2,TRBV11-3,.,TRBJ2-1,TGTGCCAGCAGCTTAGCCGGGACTAGCATAAACAATGAGCAGTTCTTC,CASSLAGTSINNEQFF
TRBD1,TRBV11-3,.,TRBJ1-5,TGTGCCAGCAGCCAGGGACAGCTCAATCAGCCCCAGCATTTT,CASSQGQLNQPQHF
.,TRBV10-2,.,TRBJ2-1,TGCGCCAGCAGTGTAAGACCGGGACCGTCGTACAATGAGCAGTTCTTC,CASSVRPGPSYNEQFF
TRBD1,TRBV7-9,.,TRBJ2-5,TGTGCCAGCAGCCTAACCCCGGTGGGGGGACAGGGGGAGGAGACCCAGTACTTC,CASSLTPVGGQGEETQYF
TRBD2,TRBV19,.,TRBJ2-3,TGTGCCAGCGGACTAGCGGGAGTAGAGGATACGCAGTATTTT,CASGLAGVEDTQYF
.,TRBV11-2,few,TRBJ2-4,TGTGCCAGCAGCTTCCGTACGGGAGCCAAAAACATTCAGTACTTC,CASSFRTGAKNIQYF
TRBD2,TRBV6-1,.,TRBJ2-3,TGTGCCATCGGACTAGCGGGAGGGGATACGCAGTATTTT,CAIGLAGGDTQYF
.,TRBV11-2,.,TRBJ2-1,TGTGCCAGCAGCCAGCTAAAGGAGGGTGAGCAGTTCTTC,CASSQLKEGEQFF
TRBD2,TRBV5-4,few,TRBJ2-7,TGTGCCAGCAGCCTCCCAGCGGGAGTAGGGGGCGAGCAGTACTTC,CASSLPAGVGGEQYF
.,TRBV4-1,few,TRBJ1-5,TGCGCCAGCAGCCAAGTCGGTAGGGGGGGGGATCAGCCCCAGCATTTT,CASSQVGRGGDQPQHF
.,TRBV28,.,TRBJ2-1,TGTGCCAGCAGTTTAGACAGGTACAATGAGCAGTTCTTC,CASSLDRYNEQFF
.,TRBV5-1,.,TRBJ2-3,TGCGCCAGCAGCCGGACGGCTAGCACAGATACGCAGTATTTT,CASSRTASTDTQYF
TRBD1,TRBV20-1,.,TRBJ2-7,TGCAGTGCCCCCTGGGACAGTAAGCAGTACTTC,CSAPWDSKQYF
TRBD1,TRBV10-3,few,TRBJ1-5,TGTGCCAGCAGGCTACGACAGGGATATAGCAATCAGCCCCAGCATTTT,CASRLRQGYSNQPQHF